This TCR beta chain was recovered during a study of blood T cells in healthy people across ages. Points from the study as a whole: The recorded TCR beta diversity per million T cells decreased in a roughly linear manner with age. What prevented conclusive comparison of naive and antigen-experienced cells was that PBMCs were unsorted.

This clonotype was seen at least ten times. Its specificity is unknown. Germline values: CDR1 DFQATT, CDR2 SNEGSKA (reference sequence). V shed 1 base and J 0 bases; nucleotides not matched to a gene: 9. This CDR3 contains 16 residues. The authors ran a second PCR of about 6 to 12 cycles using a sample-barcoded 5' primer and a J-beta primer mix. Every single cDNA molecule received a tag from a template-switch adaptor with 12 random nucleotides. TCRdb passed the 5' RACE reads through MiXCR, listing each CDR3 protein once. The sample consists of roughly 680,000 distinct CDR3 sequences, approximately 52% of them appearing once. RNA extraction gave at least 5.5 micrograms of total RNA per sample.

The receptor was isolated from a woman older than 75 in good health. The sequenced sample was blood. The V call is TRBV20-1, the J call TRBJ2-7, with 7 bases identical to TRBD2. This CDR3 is CSARGWGRVSSYEQYF. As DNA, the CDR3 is TGCAGTGCTAGAGGTTGGGGGAGGGTGAGCTCCTACGAGCAGTACTTC.